This T cell receptor (beta chain) was sequenced for a study of metastatic and nonmetastatic thyroid tumors. Across the study: Malignant thyroid and benign thyroid patients provided blood and tumor or nodule tissue whose repertoires were compared.

CDR3 length equals 13 residues. V was clipped by 8 bases and J by 2 bases; unmatched bases: 5. Germline V gene sequence: CDR1 LNHDA, CDR2 SQIVND (reference sequence). In its sample, this clone was seen many times. No patient received treatment before thyroid surgery. MiXCR re-clonotyped the PCR reads for TCRdb. The sample yields more than 70,000 clones, 8% to 9.5% seen once. The receptor comes from a female donor with papillary thyroid cancer or a benign thyroid nodule (not recorded which). Some clones in this sample may be carry-over from other donors' samples. Sequencing used blood. The rearrangement uses TRBV19 and TRBJ2-7; TRBD1 matches 8 bases. The CDR3 sequence: CASGDRTTYEQYF. In nucleotides, the CDR3 is TGTGCCAGTGGGGACAGGACAACCTACGAGCAGTACTTC.